Here is one T cell receptor beta chain with its context. Its antigen is still unknown. From germline, CDR1 is LGHDT and CDR2 YNNKEL (reference sequence). V was trimmed by 6 bases and J by 0 bases, leaving 10 bases between them. This CDR3 has 14 residues. This record comes from a study of post-analysis software for immune sequencing data. Study conclusions and caveats: About five TRBV segments appeared more often in patients than in controls, and TRBV5-6, TRBV5-1 and TRBV20-1 were among these. Same-batch samples co-clustered strongly by F measure. Multiple sclerosis was associated with a significant reduction in normalized Chao1 diversity relative to controls.

Unique-molecular-identifier-tagged TCR beta cDNA libraries were used. TCRdb used MiXCR to reprocess the PCR reads, holding one entry per CDR3 protein. The repertoire holds roughly 580,000 distinct CDR3 sequences, with about 44% as singletons. The TCR sequence derives from a girl aged 5-17 years with multiple sclerosis. The chain couples TRBV3-1 to TRBJ2-3, with D hard to call. Sequenced: blood. The CDR3 protein is CASRRSTSTDTQYF. CDR3 nucleotide sequence: TGTGCCAGCAGGCGGTCAACTAGCACAGATACGCAGTATTTT.